A selection of T cell receptor beta chains follows, all from one sample in a study of T cells after posttransplantation cyclophosphamide. Some clones are missing from TCRdb's copy, which holds only in-frame ones; the method was immunoSEQ multiplex PCR. This repertoire shows under 75,000 clones, just over 90% found once; its top ten account for roughly 3%. Sequences were obtained from PBMCs. These receptors originate from a woman in her 30s in good health and a related stem cell transplant donor. Each CDR3 is given with its conserved first and last residue.

V,CDR3
TRBV23-1,CASSQSRGGSRNQPQHF
TRBV10-3,CAISDSGLGNTGELFF
TRBV2,CASSDRTGSNQPQHF
TRBV10-1,CANSESQGVSPLHF
TRBV21-1,CASTEQYF
TRBV19,CASSIGGGANEQFF
TRBV6-1,CASSEMVSGELFF
TRBV28,CASSSRSSYEQYF
TRBV2,CASNRNNEQFF
TRBV29-1,CSVEAGASRYGYTF
TRBV19,CASVGVVAEAFF
TRBV6-1,CASGTIWGLGYGYTF
TRBV6-6,CASRAGTIVNNEQFF
TRBV28,CASRDGSGGNNQPQHF
TRBV6-1,CASRANAGGRTEAFF
TRBV5-6,CASSLDRGRSDTQYF
TRBV28,CASSLSGYGYTF
TRBV6-6,CASRPWGSGGQETQYF
TRBV6-1,CASRGGNDQPQHF
TRBV5-1,CASSLAGGTQETQYF
TRBV5-1,CASSAGTGTYEQYF
TRBV7-6,CASSSPGQYNEKLFF
TRBV7-9,CASSTGGAGFYGYTF
TRBV25-1,CASSGHLLSGGLNTQYF
TRBV4-2,CASSPRGGPLGDTQYF
TRBV19,CASTRGPTYEQYF
TRBV7-2,CASSFTGGVIYEQYF
TRBV5-1,CASSLVDREEYTF